What follows describes a single T cell receptor beta chain. Original processing notes: Reference gene primer amplification in the assay estimated nucleated cell counts. Method: immunoSEQ multiplex PCR; TCRdb's copy keeps in-frame clones and lacks some. The V and J calls and clone size come from that table; D and trimming were worked out from the DNA. Of some 230,000 clones listed, 80% to 85% are singletons. Per germline, CDR1 SGHRS and CDR2 YFSETQ. This CDR3 is built from 13 residues. With 4 bases removed from V and 8 bases from J, the gap between germline ends came to 15 bases. This record belongs to a study of blood T cell repertoires in COVID-19. Study context: Samples taken during acute and convalescent COVID-19 were collected in the United States, Italy and Spain. Nucleic acid was either cDNA or gDNA, and it came from T cells, B-cell-depleted T cells, or PBMCs.

The J gene is TRBJ1-1, the V gene TRBV5-1, with D unclear. Sequenced: peripheral blood. The TCR originated in a woman aged 25 to 39 who had recovered from COVID-19. The chain's CDR3 is CASSLQPSGEAFF. The CDR3 DNA reads as TGCGCCAGCAGCCTACAGCCATCGGGGGAAGCTTTCTTT. Together with reference TRBV5-1 and TRBJ1-1, the CDR3 gives the full variable domain: KAGVTQTPRYLIKTRGQQVTLSCSPISGHRSVSWYQQTPGQGLQFLFEYFSETQRNKGNFPGRFSGRQFSNSRSEMNVSTLELGDSALYLCASSLQPSGEAFFGQGTRLTVV.